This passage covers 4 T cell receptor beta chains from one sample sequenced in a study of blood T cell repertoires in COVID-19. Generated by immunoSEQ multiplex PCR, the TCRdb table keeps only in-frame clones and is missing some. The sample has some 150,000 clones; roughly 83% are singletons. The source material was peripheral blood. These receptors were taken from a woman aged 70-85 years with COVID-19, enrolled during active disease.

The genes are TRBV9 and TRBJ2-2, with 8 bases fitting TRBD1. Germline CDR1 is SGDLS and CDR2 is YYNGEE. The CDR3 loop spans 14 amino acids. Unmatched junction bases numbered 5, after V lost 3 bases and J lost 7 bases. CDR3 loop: CASSGQGAGGELFF. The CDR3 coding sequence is TGTGCCAGCAGCGGTCAGGGGGCTGGCGGGGAGCTGTTTTTT.

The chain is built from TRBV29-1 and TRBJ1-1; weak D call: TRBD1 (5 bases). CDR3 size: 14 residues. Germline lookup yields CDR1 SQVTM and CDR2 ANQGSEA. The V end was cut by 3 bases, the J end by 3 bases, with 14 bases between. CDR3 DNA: TGCAGCGTTGAGTCCCGGGGGGGGGACACTGAAGCTTTCTTT. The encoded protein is CSVESRGGDTEAFF.

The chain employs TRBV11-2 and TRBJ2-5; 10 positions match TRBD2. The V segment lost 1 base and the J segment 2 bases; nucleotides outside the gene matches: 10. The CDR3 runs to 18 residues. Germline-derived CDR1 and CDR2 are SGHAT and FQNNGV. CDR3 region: CASSLVGSGGTRQETQYF. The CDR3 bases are TGTGCCAGCAGCTTAGTGGGTAGCGGGGGGACCAGACAAGAGACCCAGTACTTC.

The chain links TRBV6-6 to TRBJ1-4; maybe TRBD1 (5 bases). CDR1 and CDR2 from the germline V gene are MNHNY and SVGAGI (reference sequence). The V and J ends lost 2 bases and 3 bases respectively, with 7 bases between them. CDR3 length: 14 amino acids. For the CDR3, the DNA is TGTGCCAGCAGTTACGGAGGGGCTAATGAAAAACTGTTTTTT. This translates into CASSYGGANEKLFF.